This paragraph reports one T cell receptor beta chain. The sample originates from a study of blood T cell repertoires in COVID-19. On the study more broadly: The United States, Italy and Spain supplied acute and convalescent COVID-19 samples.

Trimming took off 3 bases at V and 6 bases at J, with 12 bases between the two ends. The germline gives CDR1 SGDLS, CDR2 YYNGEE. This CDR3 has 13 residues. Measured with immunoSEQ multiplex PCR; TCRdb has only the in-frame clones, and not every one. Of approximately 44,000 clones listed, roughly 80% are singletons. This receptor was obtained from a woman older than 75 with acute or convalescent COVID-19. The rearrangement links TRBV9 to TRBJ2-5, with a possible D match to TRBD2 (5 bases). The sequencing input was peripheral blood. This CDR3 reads CASSATSTQTQYF. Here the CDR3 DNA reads TGTGCCAGCAGCGCTACTAGTACTCAGACCCAGTACTTC. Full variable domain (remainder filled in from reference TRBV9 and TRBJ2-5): DSGVTQTPKHLITATGQRVTLRCSPRSGDLSVYWYQQSLDQGLQFLIQYYNGEERAKGNILERFSAQQFPDLHSELNLSSLELGDSALYFCASSATSTQTQYFGPGTRLLVL.